This T cell receptor (beta chain) derives from a study of CD8 T cells in ankylosing spondylitis. This clonotype occurred a few times. The antigen is undetermined. The CDR3 totals 15 residues. The germline V gene has CDR1 SGHRS and CDR2 YFSETQ. V lost 1 base, J lost 2 bases, and 13 bases lay in between. General observations from the study: One TCR beta motif, made up of eight highly homologous variants, appeared characteristic of ankylosing spondylitis blood.

A single record per CDR3 protein comes from TCRdb applying MiXCR to the 5' RACE reads. The table lists almost 400,000 distinct CDR3 sequences, 20% to 25% of them singletons. The V call is TRBV5-1, the J call TRBJ2-7; D gene unclear. This TCR derives from a male donor with ankylosing spondylitis. Source material: blood, either unsorted or a sorted T cell fraction (not recorded which). CDR3: CASSLYNDFPYEQYF. The CDR3 DNA sequence: TGCGCCAGCAGCTTGTATAATGATTTTCCCTACGAGCAGTACTTC.